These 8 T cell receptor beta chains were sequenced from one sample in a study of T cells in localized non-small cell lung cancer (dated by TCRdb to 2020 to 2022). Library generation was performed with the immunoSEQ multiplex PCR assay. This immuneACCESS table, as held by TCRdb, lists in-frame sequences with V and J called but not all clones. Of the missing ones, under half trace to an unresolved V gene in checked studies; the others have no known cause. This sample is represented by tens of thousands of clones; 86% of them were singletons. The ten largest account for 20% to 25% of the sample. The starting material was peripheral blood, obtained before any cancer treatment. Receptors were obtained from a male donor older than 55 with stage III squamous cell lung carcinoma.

DNA of the CDR3: TGTGCCAGCAGCACCGGGGGGACTAGGGAAAAACTGTTTTTT. Translated, it gives CASSTGGTREKLFF. The chain joins TRBV7-2 to TRBJ1-4; D may be TRBD1 (5 bases). Germline-derived CDR1 and CDR2 are SGHTA and FQGNSA. The V gene lost 5 bases and the J gene lost 8 bases, with 15 bases spanning the gap. This CDR3 has 14 residues. Full variable domain (remainder filled in from reference TRBV7-2 and TRBJ1-4): GAGVSQSPSNKVTEKGKDVELRCDPISGHTALYWYRQSLGQGLEFLIYFQGNSAPDKSGLPSDRFSAERTGGSVSTLTIQRTQQEDSAVYLCASSTGGTREKLFFGSGTQLSVL.

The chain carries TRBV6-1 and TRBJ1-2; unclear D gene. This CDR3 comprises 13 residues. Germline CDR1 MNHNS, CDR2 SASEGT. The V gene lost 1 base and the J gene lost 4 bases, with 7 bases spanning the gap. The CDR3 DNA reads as TGTGCCAGCAGTGAAGAACAGCGCTATGGCTACACCTTC. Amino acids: CASSEEQRYGYTF.

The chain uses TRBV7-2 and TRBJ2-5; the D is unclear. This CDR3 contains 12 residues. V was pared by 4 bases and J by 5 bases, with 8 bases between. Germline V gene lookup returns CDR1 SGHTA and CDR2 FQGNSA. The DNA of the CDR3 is TGTGCCAGCAGCTACGGCTCGGAGACCCAGTACTTC. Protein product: CASSYGSETQYF.

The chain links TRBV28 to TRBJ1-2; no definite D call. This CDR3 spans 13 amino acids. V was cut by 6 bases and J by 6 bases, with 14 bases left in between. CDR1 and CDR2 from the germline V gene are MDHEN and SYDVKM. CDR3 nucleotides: TGTGCCAGCAGCCCCGGAAGGGAGGATGGCTACACCTTC. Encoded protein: CASSPGREDGYTF.

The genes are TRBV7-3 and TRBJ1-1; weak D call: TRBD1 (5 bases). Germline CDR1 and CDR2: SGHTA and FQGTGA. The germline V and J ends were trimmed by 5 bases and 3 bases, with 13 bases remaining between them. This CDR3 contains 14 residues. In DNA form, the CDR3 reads TGTGCCAGCAGCGGACAAGGTCATGACACTGAAGCTTTCTTT. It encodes CASSGQGHDTEAFF. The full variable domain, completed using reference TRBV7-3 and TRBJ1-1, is GAGVSQTPSNKVTEKGKYVELRCDPISGHTALYWYRQSLGQGPEFLIYFQGTGAADDSGLPNDRFFAVRPEGSVSTLKIQRTERGDSAVYLCASSGQGHDTEAFFGQGTRLTVV.

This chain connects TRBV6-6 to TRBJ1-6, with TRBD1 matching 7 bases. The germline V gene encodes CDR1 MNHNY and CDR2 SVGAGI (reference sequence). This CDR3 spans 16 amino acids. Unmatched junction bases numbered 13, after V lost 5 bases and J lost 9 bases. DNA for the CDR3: TGTGCCAGCAGTGGCCAGAAGGGGGCGACATCTTCACCCCTCCACTTT. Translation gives CASSGQKGATSSPLHF.

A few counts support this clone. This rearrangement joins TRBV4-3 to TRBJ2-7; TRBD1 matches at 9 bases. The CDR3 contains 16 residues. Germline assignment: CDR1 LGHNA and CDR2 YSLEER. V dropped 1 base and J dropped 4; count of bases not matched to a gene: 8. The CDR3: CASSQVGGQGPYEQYF. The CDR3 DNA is TGCGCCAGCAGCCAAGTTGGGGGACAGGGCCCTTACGAGCAGTACTTC.

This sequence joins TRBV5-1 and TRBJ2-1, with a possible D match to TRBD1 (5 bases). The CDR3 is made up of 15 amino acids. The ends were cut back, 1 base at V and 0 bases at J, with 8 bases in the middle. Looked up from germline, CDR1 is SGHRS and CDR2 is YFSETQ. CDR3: CASSLRGSSYNEQFF. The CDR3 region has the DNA TGCGCCAGCAGCTTGAGGGGCAGCTCCTACAATGAGCAGTTCTTC. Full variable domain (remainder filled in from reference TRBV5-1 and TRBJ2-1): KAGVTQTPRYLIKTRGQQVTLSCSPISGHRSVSWYQQTPGQGLQFLFEYFSETQRNKGNFPGRFSGRQFSNSRSEMNVSTLELGDSALYLCASSLRGSSYNEQFFGPGTRLTVL.